A single sample gave rise to the 14 T cell receptor beta chains below, sequenced in a study of CD8 T cells in ankylosing spondylitis. Each CDR3 protein gets one entry after TCRdb re-called the 5' RACE reads with MiXCR. The data contain hundreds of thousands of distinct CDR3 sequences, roughly 20% of them singletons. Sequencing was performed on blood, either unsorted or a sorted T cell fraction (not recorded which). These TCRs come from a female donor with ankylosing spondylitis or in good health (not recorded which).

V and J are TRBV5-1 and TRBJ2-1, with D uncertain. Germline V CDR1 and CDR2: SGHRS, YFSETQ. Deletions cut 2 bases from V and 0 bases from J, with 12 bases between. The CDR3 spans 16 residues. The CDR3 region is CASSFGHLSSYNEQFF. CDR3 in DNA: TGCGCCAGCAGCTTCGGGCATTTAAGCTCCTACAATGAGCAGTTCTTC.

This clonotype was found many times. The chain carries TRBV20-1 and TRBJ1-5, with D unresolved. The CDR3 covers 14 residues. CDR1 and CDR2 (germline): DFQATT, SNEGSKA (reference sequence). Trimming pared 0 bases from V and 4 bases from J, leaving 10 bases between. The CDR3 DNA sequence: TGCAGTGCTAGAGATGAGGCCCCAAATCAGCCCCAGCATTTT. This codes for CSARDEAPNQPQHF.

This clonotype has just a few counts. The chain links TRBV20-1 to TRBJ1-1; 8 nucleotides match TRBD1. CDR3 length equals 16 residues. Trimming at V came to 1 base and at J to 5 bases, leaving 12 bases not matched to a gene. Germline V gene sequence: CDR1 DFQATT, CDR2 SNEGSKA (reference sequence). The CDR3, as DNA: TGCAGTGCTAGAGCATTGGGACAGGCCGTAGGGACTGAAGCTTTCTTT. As protein: CSARALGQAVGTEAFF.

V gene TRBV27 combines with J gene TRBJ2-2, with D possibly being TRBD1 or TRBD2 (5 bases each). Trimming took off 5 bases at V and 7 bases at J, with 17 bases between the two ends. The CDR3 is 15 residues long. In germline, CDR1 is MNHEY, CDR2 SMNVEV (reference sequence). The CDR3 DNA sequence: TGTGCCAGCAGTCCCGGGGCCATCCTTGGCGGGGAGCTGTTTTTT. Amino acid sequence: CASSPGAILGGELFF.

There are a few counts of this clonotype. The chain employs TRBV12-3 or TRBV12-4 and TRBJ2-7; D is ambiguous. V lost 1 base and J 6 bases, leaving 10 bases between the germline ends. The length of the CDR3 is 13 residues. CDR3 DNA: TGTGCCAGCAGTTTAGTCGGGTTCGGCGAGCAGTACTTC. It yields the protein CASSLVGFGEQYF.

The rearrangement joins TRBV5-1 to TRBJ2-2; TRBD1 aligns across 9 bases. Germline V lookup: CDR1 SGHRS, CDR2 YFSETQ. The junction had 3 bases not matched to a gene; V was cut back by 3 bases and J by 6 bases. The CDR3 is made up of 14 amino acids. The CDR3 bases are TGCGCCAGCAGCTGGGACAGGGCTGCCGGGGAGCTGTTTTTT. Protein product: CASSWDRAAGELFF.

V is TRBV11-2 and J is TRBJ2-3, with TRBD2 matching 9 bases. The V gene end was trimmed by 5 bases and the J gene end by 2 bases; junction bases not matched to a gene: 8. CDR3 length: 16 amino acids. The germline CDR1 and CDR2 sequences are SGHAT and FQNNGV. The CDR3 sequence is CASSGATSGYTDTQYF. In nucleotides, the CDR3 is TGTGCCAGCAGCGGGGCCACTAGCGGGTACACAGATACGCAGTATTTT.

In this sample, this clonotype turned up a few times. The V gene is TRBV20-1, the J gene TRBJ2-1; 8 nucleotides match TRBD1. CDR3 size: 14 residues. V trimming: 5 bases; J trimming: 9 bases; junction bases outside the gene matches: 12. The V gene's germline CDR1 is DFQATT and CDR2 SNEGSKA (reference sequence). The CDR3 nucleotides read TGCAGTGCTCTGGACAGGGCAGTGAATAGTGAGCAGTTCTTC. Protein: CSALDRAVNSEQFF.

Notes on this clonotype: Sequence at one end of the junction differs from germline and may be a read error. The chain employs TRBV9 and TRBJ2-2; D may be TRBD2 (5 bases). CDR3 length: 16 amino acids. Germline CDR1 SGDLS, CDR2 YYNGEE. DNA for the CDR3: TGTGCCAGCAGCGTAGCGGGGAATTCGAACACCGGGGATCTGTTTTTT. It translates to CASSVAGNSNTGDLFF.

This clonotype showed up just a few times. The chain couples TRBV6-5 to TRBJ2-5; unclear D gene. The germline gives CDR1 MNHEY, CDR2 SVGAGI. Trimming took off 0 bases at V and 5 bases at J, with 13 bases between the two ends. The CDR3 covers 15 residues. The CDR3 DNA follows: TGTGCCAGCAGTTACTCAGAGGAACCAATGGAGACCCAGTACTTC. This gives the protein CASSYSEEPMETQYF.

The chain joins TRBV18 to TRBJ2-3; 10 nucleotides agree with TRBD2. Trimming at V came to 5 bases and at J to 1 base, leaving 6 bases not matched to a gene. Germline CDR1 is KGHSH and CDR2 is LQKENI. The CDR3 spans 16 residues. CDR3 sequence reads: CASSSTSGRGTDTQYF. The CDR3 DNA sequence: TGTGCCAGCTCAAGCACAAGCGGGAGGGGCACAGATACGCAGTATTTT.

The rearrangement uses TRBV29-1 and TRBJ2-2; TRBD2 aligns across 7 bases. Trimming removed 5 bases from V and 4 bases from J; junction bases left unmatched: 10. This CDR3 region has 15 residues. The germline gives CDR1 SQVTM, CDR2 ANQGSEA. CDR3 sequence: CSVSGVKQATGELFF. CDR3 nucleotides: TGCAGCGTTAGCGGGGTCAAACAGGCCACCGGGGAGCTGTTTTTT.

This chain joins TRBV20-1 and TRBJ2-5; the D gene is possibly TRBD2 (6 bases). Per germline, CDR1 DFQATT and CDR2 SNEGSKA (reference sequence). The germline V and J ends were trimmed by 0 bases and 2 bases, with 13 bases remaining between them. This CDR3 contains 15 residues. This chain's CDR3 is CSARDSGLSQETQYF. The CDR3 DNA is TGCAGTGCTAGAGATTCGGGACTTTCACAAGAGACCCAGTACTTC.

CDR3 DNA sequence: TGCGCCAGCAGCCAGGGCCTCGCTAATGAAAAACTGTTTTTT. Amino acids: CASSQGLANEKLFF. The chain employs TRBV5-1 and TRBJ1-4; D might be TRBD1 (5 bases). The CDR3 loop spans 14 amino acids. The V gene lost 4 bases and the J gene lost 3 bases, with 10 bases spanning the gap. Per the germline V gene, CDR1 is SGHRS and CDR2 is YFSETQ.